This T cell receptor beta chain is from a study of T-cell reconstitution after alpha-beta-depleted transplantation in children. Regarding the study as a whole: Several hundred rapidly expanded clones from non-depleted graft cells reportedly supplied alpha-beta T cells about two months post-transplant.

Concerning this clonotype itself: Its antigen is currently unknown.

The V gene's germline CDR1 is DFQATT and CDR2 SNEGSKA (reference sequence). This CDR3 spans 16 amino acids. V lost 0 bases, J lost 0 bases, and 14 bases lay in between. Unique molecular identifiers were used to barcode this TCRbeta library. TCRdb re-analysed the PCR reads in MiXCR, keeping a single row per CDR3 protein. The data show 780,000 or so distinct CDR3 sequences, around 15% seen once. This TCR was sampled from a male patient between 5 and 17 years old who had a stem cell transplant for acute lymphoblastic leukemia, so the T cells may come from the graft donor. The sequenced sample was PBMCs, mostly from graft donor cells, obtained 360 days after TCRalphabeta/CD19-depleted stem cell transplant. This chain joins TRBV20-1 and TRBJ1-1; no clear D gene. The CDR3 reads CSARDHGFSLNTEAFF. CDR3 DNA: TGCAGTGCTAGAGATCACGGGTTCTCACTGAACACTGAAGCTTTCTTT.